The present entry profiles one T cell receptor (beta chain) with its context. What it binds is not known. Sequenced by immunoSEQ multiplex PCR; TCRdb stores in-frame clones only, minus some. This table has around 200,000 clones, 85% to 95% appearing once. This record comes from a study of T cell responses to AZD1222 COVID-19 vaccine. Whole-study findings and limits: The study found Spike-specific TCR breadth and depth rose after two AZD1222 doses.

Trimming at V came to 5 bases and at J to 5 bases, leaving 5 bases not matched to a gene. The CDR3 covers 13 residues. The germline V gene encodes CDR1 MNHNY and CDR2 SVGAGI (reference sequence). The TCR was taken from an adult who received the AZD1222 COVID-19 vaccine. This sequence joins TRBV6-6 and TRBJ1-2; 7 nucleotides line up with TRBD1. The starting material was peripheral blood, obtained 28 days after the second AZD1222 dose. The CDR3 loop is CASSRTGVYGYTF. The DNA for the CDR3 is TGTGCCAGCAGTCGGACAGGAGTATATGGCTACACCTTC.